This T cell receptor (beta chain) is from a study of blood T cell repertoires in COVID-19. Study information: Nucleic acid was either cDNA or gDNA, and it came from T cells, B-cell-depleted T cells, or PBMCs.

Sequenced by immunoSEQ multiplex PCR; TCRdb stores in-frame clones only, minus some. The table has 150,000 to 200,000 clones, around 81% seen once; the top ten hold more than 9.5%. CDR1 is SGHDN and CDR2 is FVKESK in the germline V gene. V lost 1 base and J 5 bases, leaving 8 bases between the germline ends. The length of the CDR3 is 13 residues. This TCR was sampled from a man in his fifties or sixties with active or convalescent COVID-19. The chain combines TRBV14 with TRBJ1-1; the D is unclear. Sequencing was carried out using peripheral blood. CDR3 loop: CASSQVGETEAFF. The CDR3 nucleotides read TGTGCCAGCAGCCAAGTGGGAGAGACTGAAGCTTTCTTT.